This is a list of T cell receptor beta chains from one sample in a study of OX40 agonist ivuxolimab in advanced cancers. Here immunoSEQ multiplex PCR was the method, and the copy in TCRdb shows in-frame clones only, minus some. The table shows almost 90,000 clones, with approximately 91% occurring only once. Material: CD4+ or CD8+ T cells sorted from blood, obtained in a trial of the OX40 agonist ivuxolimab. The receptors come from an adult with an advanced solid tumor such as melanoma, head and neck, liver or kidney cancer. Both conserved end residues are part of each CDR3. D genes are given only for firm matches. Some rows have no size entry. The others give once, few or many, or a class for an expanded clone.

v_gene	abundance	j_gene	d_gene	CDR3nt	CDR3aa
TRBV5-1	few	TRBJ1-1	-	TGCGCCAGCAGCAAAGGGGGGACTGAAGCTTTCTTT	CASSKGGTEAFF
TRBV6-6	-	TRBJ1-1	-	TGTGCCAGTAGTGATAGAACGTACACTGAAGCTTTCTTT	CASSDRTYTEAFF
TRBV19	-	TRBJ1-5	-	TGTGCCAGTAGTGACACCGGGCCAACAAATCAGCCCCAGCATTTT	CASSDTGPTNQPQHF
TRBV28	-	TRBJ1-5	TRBD1	TGTGCCAGCAGACCAGGGGGCATCGGCAATCAGCCCCAGCATTTT	CASRPGGIGNQPQHF
TRBV9	-	TRBJ1-1	-	TGTGCCAGCAGCGTAGGGGCCCAGAGGGGCCCAAACACTGAAGCTTTCTTT	CASSVGAQRGPNTEAFF
TRBV30	-	TRBJ1-4	-	TGTGCCTGGAGTGTACTGGAAAAACTGTTTTTT	CAWSVLEKLFF
TRBV30	-	TRBJ1-1	-	TGTGCCTGGAGAGGTCTCTCGGGGACTGAAGCTTTCTTT	CAWRGLSGTEAFF
TRBV6-5	-	TRBJ2-7	-	TGTGCCAGCAGTTACGCGGGTAGGAGCTCCTACGAGCAGTACTTC	CASSYAGRSSYEQYF
TRBV6-1	-	TRBJ2-7	-	TGTGCCAGCGGAAAGGGGCTCTCCTACGAGCAGTACTTC	CASGKGLSYEQYF
TRBV28	-	TRBJ1-4	-	TGTGCCAGCAGTTTAGATGGGATTAGAGAAAAACTGTTTTTT	CASSLDGIREKLFF
TRBV7-2	-	TRBJ1-2	-	TGTGCCAGCAGCTTAGTGGGGATTGGGGGCGCTGGCTACACCTTC	CASSLVGIGGAGYTF
TRBV5-1	-	TRBJ2-3	-	TGCGCCAGCAGTGATGGGACGGCAGATACGCAGTATTTT	CASSDGTADTQYF
TRBV9	-	TRBJ2-3	TRBD2	TGTGCCAGCAGCACGACTAGCGGGAGGTTTCTTGGGAGCACAGATACGCAGTATTTT	CASSTTSGRFLGSTDTQYF
TRBV11-2	-	TRBJ1-1	-	TGTGCCAGCAACGAGGACGGGAACACTGAAGCTTTCTTT	CASNEDGNTEAFF
TRBV5-1	few	TRBJ2-7	TRBD1	TGCGCCAGCAGCCCGGGACAGGGGGCGCGGGAGCAGTACTTC	CASSPGQGAREQYF
TRBV6-1	-	TRBJ1-1	TRBD1	TGTGCCAGCAGTGGAGAGATCCCCGACAGGGGCTACACTGAAGCTTTCTTT	CASSGEIPDRGYTEAFF
TRBV6-1	-	TRBJ2-7	-	TGTGCCAGCACGCCACGACGGGAGTCCTACGAGCAGTACTTC	CASTPRRESYEQYF
TRBV5-4	-	TRBJ2-1	TRBD2	TGTGCCAGCAGCACCGGACTAGCGGGGGGAATGACGTACAATGAGCAGTTCTTC	CASSTGLAGGMTYNEQFF
TRBV18	-	TRBJ1-1	-	TGTGCCAGCTCACCACCCCCGGGGGCGCATTGGACTGAAGCTTTCTTT	CASSPPPGAHWTEAFF
TRBV6-4	-	TRBJ2-7	TRBD2	TGTGCCAGCAGTGTTGCTAGCGGGGGTGCCTACGAGCAGTACTTC	CASSVASGGAYEQYF
TRBV7-9	-	TRBJ2-1	-	TGTGCCAGCAGCTCCAAGGACTGGAGAGAGCAGTTCTTC	CASSSKDWREQFF
TRBV2	-	TRBJ2-5	-	TGTGCCAGCAGGGACAGACAAGAGACCCAGTACTTC	CASRDRQETQYF
TRBV18	-	TRBJ1-4	-	TGTGCCAGCTCACCACCCGGGCAGGGGAATGAAAAACTGTTTTTT	CASSPPGQGNEKLFF
TRBV7-2	few	TRBJ2-3	-	TGTGCCAGCAGCTTAAGCGGGAGCACAGATACGCAGTATTTT	CASSLSGSTDTQYF
TRBV30	-	TRBJ2-5	TRBD1	TGTGCCTGGAGTCGCGGGACAGGACAAGAGACCCAGTACTTC	CAWSRGTGQETQYF
TRBV19	medium-sized	TRBJ1-2	-	TGTGCCACGGGCCCTGGGGTTAACTATGGCTACACCTTC	CATGPGVNYGYTF
TRBV7-8	-	TRBJ1-1	TRBD1	TGTGCCAGCAGCTTAGCGGACAGGGGGCGGACTGAAGCTTTCTTT	CASSLADRGRTEAFF
TRBV7-8	-	TRBJ1-1	-	TGTGCCAGCAGCGCAAGCAGGACCAAGAACACTGAAGCTTTCTTT	CASSASRTKNTEAFF
TRBV28	-	TRBJ1-2	TRBD1	TGTGCCAGCAGTGGACAGGGGGCAAGAAGGATGTATGGCTACACCTTC	CASSGQGARRMYGYTF
TRBV9	-	TRBJ2-6	-	TGTGCCAGCAGCGTCATCTCTGGGGCCAACGTCCTGACTTTC	CASSVISGANVLTF
TRBV5-4	-	TRBJ2-5	TRBD1	TGTGCCAGCAGCTTGGGGACAGGGCAAGAGACCCAGTACTTC	CASSLGTGQETQYF
TRBV7-9	-	TRBJ2-5	-	TGTGCCAGCAGCCTGGGGACTCAGAAAGAGACCCAGTACTTC	CASSLGTQKETQYF
TRBV27	once	TRBJ2-5	-	TGTGCCAGCAGTTTACAACCCATCAGGGGAACTAATACCCGGGAGCAGTACTTC	CASSLQPIRGTNTREQYF
TRBV27	-	TRBJ1-6	-	TGTGCCAGCAGTTTTCCTCAAGTTAATTCACCCCTCCACTTT	CASSFPQVNSPLHF
TRBV7-2	-	TRBJ2-2	-	TGTGCCAGCAGCTCCCTCCATCTCGGGGAGCTGTTTTTT	CASSSLHLGELFF
TRBV10-3	-	TRBJ2-7	TRBD1	TGTGCCATCAGAGACTGGGACAGGGGCGAGCAGTACTTC	CAIRDWDRGEQYF
TRBV5-1	-	TRBJ2-1	TRBD2	TGCGCCAGCAGCTTGGTAGTGACTAGCAGGAATGAGCAGTTCTTC	CASSLVVTSRNEQFF